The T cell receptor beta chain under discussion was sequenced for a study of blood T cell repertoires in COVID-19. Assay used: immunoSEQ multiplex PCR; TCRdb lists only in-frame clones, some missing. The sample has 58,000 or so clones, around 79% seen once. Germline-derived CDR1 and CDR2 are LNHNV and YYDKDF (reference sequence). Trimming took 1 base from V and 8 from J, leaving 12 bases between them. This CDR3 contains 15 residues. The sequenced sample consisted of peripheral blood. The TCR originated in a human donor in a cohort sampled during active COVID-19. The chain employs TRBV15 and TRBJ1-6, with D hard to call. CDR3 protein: CATSRAGENHSPLHF. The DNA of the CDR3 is TGTGCCACCAGCAGAGCCGGGGAAAATCATTCACCCCTCCACTTT. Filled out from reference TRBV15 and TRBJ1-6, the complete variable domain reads DAMVIQNPRYQVTQFGKPVTLSCSQTLNHNVMYWYQQKSSQAPKLLFHYYDKDFNNEADTPDNFQSRRPNTSFCFLDIRSPGLGDTAMYLCATSRAGENHSPLHFGNGTRLTVT.